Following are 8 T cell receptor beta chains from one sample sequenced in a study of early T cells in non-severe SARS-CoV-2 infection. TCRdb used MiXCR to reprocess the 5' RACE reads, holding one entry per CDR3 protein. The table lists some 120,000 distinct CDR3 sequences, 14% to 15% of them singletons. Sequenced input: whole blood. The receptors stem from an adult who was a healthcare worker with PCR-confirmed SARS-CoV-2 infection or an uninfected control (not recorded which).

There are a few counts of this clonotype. For the CDR3, the DNA is TGTGCCAGCAAGATAAGGGGGCAAGAGACCCAGTACTTC. It codes for CASKIRGQETQYF. The V gene is TRBV2, the J gene TRBJ2-5; D possibly corresponds to TRBD1 (6 bases). The CDR3 loop spans 13 amino acids. Germline V gene data show CDR1 as SNHLY and CDR2 as FYNNEI. The V gene lost 7 bases and the J gene lost 2 bases, with 11 bases spanning the gap.

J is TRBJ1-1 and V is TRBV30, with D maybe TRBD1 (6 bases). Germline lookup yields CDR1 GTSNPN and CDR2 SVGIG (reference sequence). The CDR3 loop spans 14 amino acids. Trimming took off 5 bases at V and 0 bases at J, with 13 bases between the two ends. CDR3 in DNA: TGTGCCTGGTCCTCAGGGGTTATGAACACTGAAGCTTTCTTT. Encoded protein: CAWSSGVMNTEAFF.

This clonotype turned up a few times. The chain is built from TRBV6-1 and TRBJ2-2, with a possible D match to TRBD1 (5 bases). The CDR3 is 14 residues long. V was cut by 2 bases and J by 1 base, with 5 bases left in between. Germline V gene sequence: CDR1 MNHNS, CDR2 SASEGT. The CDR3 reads CASSERGNTGELFF. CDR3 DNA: TGTGCCAGCAGTGAAAGGGGGAACACCGGGGAGCTGTTTTTT.

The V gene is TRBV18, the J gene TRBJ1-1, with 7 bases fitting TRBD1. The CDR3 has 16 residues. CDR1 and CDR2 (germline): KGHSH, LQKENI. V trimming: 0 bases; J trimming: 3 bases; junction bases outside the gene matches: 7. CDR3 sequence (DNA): TGTGCCAGCTCACCACCTGCAGGGGGGGCCTACACTGAAGCTTTCTTT. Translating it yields CASSPPAGGAYTEAFF.

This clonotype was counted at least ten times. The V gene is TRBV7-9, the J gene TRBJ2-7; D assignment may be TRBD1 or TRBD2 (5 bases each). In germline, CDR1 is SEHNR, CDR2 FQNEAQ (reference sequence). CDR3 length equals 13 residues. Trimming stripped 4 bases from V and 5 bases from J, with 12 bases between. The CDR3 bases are TGTGCCAGCAGCTCGTATACGGGGCACGAGCAGTACTTC. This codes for CASSSYTGHEQYF. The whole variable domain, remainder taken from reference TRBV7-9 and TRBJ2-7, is DTGVSQNPRHKITKRGQNVTFRCDPISEHNRLYWYRQTLGQGPEFLTYFQNEAQLEKSRLLSDRFSAERPKGSFSTLEIQRTEQGDSAMYLCASSSYTGHEQYFGPGTRLTVT.

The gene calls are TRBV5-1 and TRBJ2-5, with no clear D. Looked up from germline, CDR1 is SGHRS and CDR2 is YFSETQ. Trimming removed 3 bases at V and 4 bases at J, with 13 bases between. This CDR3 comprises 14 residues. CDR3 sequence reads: CASSSSVRGETQYF. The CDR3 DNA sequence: TGCGCCAGCAGCTCGTCGGTCCGAGGAGAGACCCAGTACTTC.

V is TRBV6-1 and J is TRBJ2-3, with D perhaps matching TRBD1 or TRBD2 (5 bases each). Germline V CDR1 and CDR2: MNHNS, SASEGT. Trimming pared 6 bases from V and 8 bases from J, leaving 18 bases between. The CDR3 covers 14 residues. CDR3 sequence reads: CASSEGHLQGTQYF. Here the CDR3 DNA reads TGTGCCAGCAGCGAGGGGCACCTGCAAGGTACGCAGTATTTT.

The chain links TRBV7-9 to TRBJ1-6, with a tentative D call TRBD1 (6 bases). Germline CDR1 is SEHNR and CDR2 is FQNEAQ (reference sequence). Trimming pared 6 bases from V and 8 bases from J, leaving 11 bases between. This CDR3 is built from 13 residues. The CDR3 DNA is TGTGCCAGCAGAGGACAGTCAGATTCACCCCTCCACTTT. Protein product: CASRGQSDSPLHF.